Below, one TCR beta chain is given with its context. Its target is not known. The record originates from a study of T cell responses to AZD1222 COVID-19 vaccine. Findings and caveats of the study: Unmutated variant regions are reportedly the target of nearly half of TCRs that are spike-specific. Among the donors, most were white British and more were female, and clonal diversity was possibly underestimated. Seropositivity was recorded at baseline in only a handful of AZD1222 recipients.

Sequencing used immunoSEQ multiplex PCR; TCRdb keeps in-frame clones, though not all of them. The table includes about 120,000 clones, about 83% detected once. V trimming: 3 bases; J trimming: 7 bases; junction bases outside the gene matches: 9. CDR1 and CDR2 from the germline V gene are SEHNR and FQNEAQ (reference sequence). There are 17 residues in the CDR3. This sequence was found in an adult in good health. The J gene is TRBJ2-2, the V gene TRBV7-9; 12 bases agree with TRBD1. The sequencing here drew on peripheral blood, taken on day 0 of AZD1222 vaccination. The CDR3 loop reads CASSFTGTGGRHGELFF. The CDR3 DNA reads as TGTGCCAGCAGCTTCACCGGGACAGGGGGCAGACACGGGGAGCTGTTTTTT.